These 30 T cell receptor beta chains came from one sample sequenced in a study of shared clonotypes between healthy human individuals. The data were produced by immunoSEQ multiplex PCR, yet TCRdb's version contains in-frame clones alone and is incomplete. The table has a few million clones, around 93% seen once; the top ten hold 0.37%. The specimen sequenced was naive CD4+ T cells from PBMCs. Subset noted: CD45RA+ positively selected. The receptor source for this set is a man younger than 35 in good health. Some clones in this sample may be carry-over from other donors' samples.

This clone appeared a single time. CDR3: CASSLTAGVWDEQFF. CDR3 sequence (DNA): TGTGCCAGCAGCTTGACAGCGGGAGTTTGGGATGAGCAGTTCTTC. The chain carries TRBV7-2 and TRBJ2-1; TRBD2 matches 8 bases. With V trimmed by 3 bases and J by 8 bases, 9 bases remained unmatched. This CDR3 has 15 residues. CDR1 and CDR2 from the germline V gene are SGHTA and FQGNSA. Full variable domain (outside the CDR3, taken from reference TRBV7-2 and TRBJ2-1): GAGVSQSPSNKVTEKGKDVELRCDPISGHTALYWYRQSLGQGLEFLIYFQGNSAPDKSGLPSDRFSAERTGGSVSTLTIQRTQQEDSAVYLCASSLTAGVWDEQFFGPGTRLTVL.

The rearrangement links TRBV7-8 to TRBJ2-7; 7 bases match TRBD2. CDR3 length: 15 residues. V lost 2 bases and J lost 6; bases outside the gene matches: 10. Germline V gene data show CDR1 as SGHVS and CDR2 as FQNEAQ. The DNA of the CDR3 is TGTGCCAGCAGCTTACCCCGACTAGCCATAGCCGAGCAGTACTTC. Residues: CASSLPRLAIAEQYF. The entire variable domain, with the rest obtained from reference TRBV7-8 and TRBJ2-7, is as follows: GAGVSQSPRYKVAKRGQDVALRCDPISGHVSLFWYQQALGQGPEFLTYFQNEAQLDKSGLPSDRFFAERPEGSVSTLKIQRTQQEDSAVYLCASSLPRLAIAEQYFGPGTRLTVT.

The chain combines TRBV7-9 with TRBJ1-1; D might be TRBD1 (5 bases). From germline, CDR1 is SEHNR and CDR2 FQNEAQ (reference sequence). The V and J ends lost 1 base and 3 bases respectively, with 15 bases between them. CDR3 length equals 16 residues. The CDR3 DNA reads TGTGCCAGCAGCTTAGAGGGGATGAGGGGAGACACTGAAGCTTTCTTT. This encodes CASSLEGMRGDTEAFF.

The rearrangement links TRBV14 to TRBJ2-3; unclear D gene. The CDR3 totals 14 residues. From germline, CDR1 is SGHDN and CDR2 FVKESK. V was trimmed by 4 bases and J by 0 bases, leaving 8 bases between them. The CDR3: CASSPSASTDTQYF. As DNA, the CDR3 is TGTGCCAGCAGCCCCTCAGCCAGCACAGATACGCAGTATTTT.

CDR3 in DNA: TGTGCCTGGAGTTCCCCAGGGGCCCGAGAAGGTGAAGCTTTCTTT. Its protein is CAWSSPGAREGEAFF. The rearrangement uses TRBV30 and TRBJ1-1; weak D call: TRBD1 (6 bases). The V and J ends lost 2 bases and 7 bases respectively, with 20 bases between them. This CDR3 contains 15 residues. The germline V gene encodes CDR1 GTSNPN and CDR2 SVGIG (reference sequence). The entire variable domain, with the rest obtained from reference TRBV30 and TRBJ1-1, is as follows: SQTIHQWPATLVQPVGSPLSLECTVEGTSNPNLYWYRQAAGRGLQLLFYSVGIGQISSEVPQNLSASRPQDRQFILSSKKLLLSDSGFYLCAWSSPGAREGEAFFGQGTRLTVV.

This chain's CDR3 is CASTGQGRGNQPQHF. In DNA, the CDR3 is TGTGCCAGCACGGGACAGGGTCGTGGCAATCAGCCCCAGCATTTT. This chain connects TRBV28 to TRBJ1-5, with 9 nucleotides matching TRBD1. V dropped 7 bases and J dropped 2; count of bases not matched to a gene: 6. CDR1 is MDHEN, CDR2 SYDVKM, per germline. The CDR3 loop spans 15 amino acids.

The chain links TRBV27 to TRBJ2-5; TRBD1 might be the D (6 bases). The CDR3 is 15 amino acids. The V end was cut by 5 bases, the J end by 5 bases, with 18 bases between. Germline-derived CDR1 and CDR2 are MNHEY and SMNVEV (reference sequence). The CDR3 nucleotides read TGTGCCAGCAGTGCACAGGGTCTCCATGCGGAGACCCAGTACTTC. Translating it yields CASSAQGLHAETQYF.

V and J are TRBV19 and TRBJ2-1, with 11 bases aligning to TRBD1. V was clipped by 4 bases and J by 4 bases; unmatched bases: 3. CDR3 size: 15 residues. The germline gives CDR1 LNHDA, CDR2 SQIVND (reference sequence). The CDR3: CASSKGQGVYNEQFF. Here the CDR3 DNA reads TGTGCCAGTAGTAAGGGACAGGGGGTATACAATGAGCAGTTCTTC.

In its sample, this clone was seen a few times. The chain couples TRBV30 to TRBJ1-1; possibly TRBD1 for D (5 bases). CDR1 and CDR2 from the germline V gene are GTSNPN and SVGIG (reference sequence). V lost 0 bases, J lost 1 base, and 12 bases lay in between. The CDR3 extends over 15 amino acids. CDR3 bases: TGTGCCTGGAGTGTAGGGAGGGGCAGGAACACTGAAGCTTTCTTT. This encodes CAWSVGRGRNTEAFF.

This clone has only one observation. This sample also contains other DNA sequences that code for the same CDR3. This sequence joins TRBV18 and TRBJ2-5, with 11 bases identical to TRBD1. Germline values: CDR1 KGHSH, CDR2 LQKENI. V gave up 3 bases and J gave up 4 bases; unmatched junction bases: 4. This CDR3 is 15 amino acids long. CDR3 nucleotide sequence: TGTGCCAGCTCACCGGGGACAGGGGGTGCAGAGACCCAGTACTTC. Its translation: CASSPGTGGAETQYF.

The V gene is TRBV11-2, the J gene TRBJ2-7; D call uncertain. V was cut by 4 bases and J by 3 bases, with 13 bases left in between. The CDR3 is 14 residues long. CDR1 SGHAT and CDR2 FQNNGV come from the germline V gene. The CDR3 region is CASSWFRDLYEQYF. DNA of the CDR3: TGTGCCAGCAGCTGGTTCCGCGACCTCTACGAGCAGTACTTC.

This chain links TRBV28 with TRBJ2-7; weak D call: TRBD1 (5 bases). Germline CDR1 and CDR2: MDHEN and SYDVKM. Between the trimmed V and J ends, which lost 5 bases and 6 bases, there was a span of 20 bases. This CDR3 spans 15 amino acids. CDR3 DNA sequence: TGTGCCAGCAGTCCACCGGCAGGGTCGACCAGCGAGCAGTACTTC. It translates to CASSPPAGSTSEQYF.

The chain carries TRBV28 and TRBJ2-3, with D hard to call. The CDR3 contains 14 residues. The germline V gene has CDR1 MDHEN and CDR2 SYDVKM. V dropped 4 bases and J dropped 0 bases, with 8 bases sitting between them. The CDR3 DNA sequence: TGTGCCAGCAGTTCATACTCCAGCACAGATACGCAGTATTTT. Amino acid sequence: CASSSYSSTDTQYF. The whole variable domain, filled in from reference TRBV28 and TRBJ2-3, reads DVKVTQSSRYLVKRTGEKVFLECVQDMDHENMFWYRQDPGLGLRLIYFSYDVKMKEKGDIPEGYSVSREKKERFSLILESASTNQTSMYLCASSSYSSTDTQYFGPGTRLTVL.

The V and J genes are TRBV30 and TRBJ2-7; D might be TRBD2 (6 bases). CDR3 length equals 14 residues. Trimming pared 8 bases from V and 6 bases from J, leaving 23 bases between. From germline, CDR1 is GTSNPN and CDR2 SVGIG (reference sequence). Here the CDR3 reads CAGGFDYPNAEQYF. The CDR3 DNA reads as TGTGCCGGGGGGTTCGACTACCCAAATGCCGAGCAGTACTTC.

The chain uses TRBV28 and TRBJ2-7; D is possibly TRBD2 (5 bases). CDR3 length equals 14 residues. V dropped 2 bases and J dropped 4 bases, with 12 bases sitting between them. CDR1 and CDR2 (germline): MDHEN, SYDVKM. The CDR3 region is CASSLTGFGYEQYF. The CDR3 DNA sequence: TGTGCCAGCAGTTTAACGGGATTCGGATACGAGCAGTACTTC.

The chain joins TRBV6-5 to TRBJ1-1; TRBD1 might be the D (6 bases). Germline CDR1 is MNHEY and CDR2 is SVGAGI. This CDR3 contains 15 residues. The V gene lost 4 bases and the J gene lost 5 bases, with 17 bases spanning the gap. CDR3 sequence (DNA): TGTGCCAGCAGTTTGGGGAGGGGGTGGGATACTGAAGCTTTCTTT. This codes for CASSLGRGWDTEAFF.

The gene calls are TRBV28 and TRBJ2-1; D not resolved. Between the trimmed V and J ends, which lost 1 base and 10 bases, there was a span of 8 bases. This CDR3 region has 12 residues. Per germline, CDR1 MDHEN and CDR2 SYDVKM. CDR3 sequence: CASSLFFREQFF. CDR3 bases: TGTGCCAGCAGTTTATTTTTCCGGGAGCAGTTCTTC.

This chain joins TRBV5-4 and TRBJ2-7, with TRBD2 matching over 7 bases. Germline loops: CDR1 SGHNT, CDR2 YYREEE (reference sequence). The ends lost 4 bases at V and 2 bases at J; junction bases unmatched: 9. The CDR3 consists of 15 residues. CDR3 region: CASSHKRDGPYEQYF. CDR3 bases: TGTGCCAGCAGCCATAAGCGGGACGGACCCTACGAGCAGTACTTC.

The genes are TRBV7-3 and TRBJ1-1, with a weak D call TRBD1 (5 bases). CDR1 is SGHTA and CDR2 is FQGTGA in the germline V gene. V shed 5 bases and J shed 5 bases, with 15 bases lying between them. This CDR3 is built from 14 residues. The CDR3 sequence: CASSPPGGRTEAFF. The DNA of the CDR3 is TGTGCCAGCAGCCCGCCGGGGGGGAGAACTGAAGCTTTCTTT.

This clone turned up a few times. The sample has other DNA sequences that encode this CDR3 too. The chain employs TRBV7-2 and TRBJ1-1, with TRBD1 identical over 7 bases. This CDR3 region has 13 residues. With V trimmed by 3 bases and J by 4 bases, 2 bases remained unmatched. CDR1 and CDR2 from the germline V gene are SGHTA and FQGNSA. DNA of the CDR3: TGTGCCAGCAGCTTCGACAGGGTCACTGAAGCTTTCTTT. It is translated as CASSFDRVTEAFF.

The chain joins TRBV30 to TRBJ1-5; TRBD1 is a possible D gene (5 bases). Germline CDR1 reads GTSNPN; CDR2 reads SVGIG (reference sequence). The CDR3 is 13 residues long. Trimming removed 2 bases at V and 4 bases at J, with 9 bases between. Here the CDR3 reads CAWSYRGNQPQHF. CDR3 bases: TGTGCCTGGAGTTACCGGGGGAATCAGCCCCAGCATTTT.

About this clone: Other DNA sequences from this sample encode an identical CDR3 as well. This chain joins TRBV5-4 and TRBJ2-1; D is possibly TRBD1 (6 bases). The germline CDR1 and CDR2 sequences are SGHNT and YYREEE (reference sequence). The CDR3 totals 15 residues. V was cut by 0 bases and J by 2 bases, with 9 bases left in between. The chain's CDR3 is CASSLAGATYNEQFF. For the CDR3, the DNA is TGTGCCAGCAGCTTGGCAGGGGCTACCTACAATGAGCAGTTCTTC.

The rearrangement links TRBV28 to TRBJ1-2, with TRBD1 matching over 7 bases. The CDR3 covers 14 residues. V lost 5 bases to trimming and J lost 8 bases; unmatched junction nucleotides: 11. Looked up from germline, CDR1 is MDHEN and CDR2 is SYDVKM. DNA for the CDR3: TGTGCCAGCAGTCTCTTAACCCAGGGGGAGGGCTACACCTTC. Encoded protein: CASSLLTQGEGYTF.

The chain couples TRBV18 to TRBJ2-7, with unresolved D. This CDR3 comprises 15 residues. Germline V gene lookup returns CDR1 KGHSH and CDR2 LQKENI. Trimming cost V 2 bases and J 5 bases, with 16 bases left between them. The DNA for the CDR3 is TGTGCCAGCTCACCAACGAACAGTCTGGGAAACGAGCAGTACTTC. This sequence encodes CASSPTNSLGNEQYF.

DNA for the CDR3: TGTGCCAGCAGTCTGCAACCCCGGGCTCAGCCCCAGCATTTT. Residues: CASSLQPRAQPQHF. This rearrangement joins TRBV28 to TRBJ1-5; D gene unclear. Trimming took 5 bases from V and 6 from J, leaving 14 bases between them. The germline CDR1 and CDR2 sequences are MDHEN and SYDVKM. This CDR3 spans 14 amino acids.

This clone was found once. The chain uses TRBV28 and TRBJ2-2; 8 nucleotides match TRBD1. CDR1 MDHEN and CDR2 SYDVKM come from the germline V gene. Trimming cost V 1 base and J 6 bases; bases outside gene matches: 7. The CDR3 extends over 16 amino acids. The CDR3 reads CASSLSTGGSPGELFF. The CDR3 DNA reads TGTGCCAGCAGTTTATCAACAGGGGGAAGTCCCGGGGAGCTGTTTTTT. Drawing the rest from reference TRBV28 and TRBJ2-2, the complete variable domain is DVKVTQSSRYLVKRTGEKVFLECVQDMDHENMFWYRQDPGLGLRLIYFSYDVKMKEKGDIPEGYSVSREKKERFSLILESASTNQTSMYLCASSLSTGGSPGELFFGEGSRLTVL.

The rearrangement uses TRBV6-5 and TRBJ1-4; 8 bases line up with TRBD1. The V gene's germline CDR1 is MNHEY and CDR2 SVGAGI. There are 14 residues in the CDR3. V lost 2 bases to trimming and J lost 5 bases; unmatched junction nucleotides: 1. In DNA form, the CDR3 reads TGTGCCAGCAGTTACCAGGGGGCGAATGAAAAACTGTTTTTT. The encoded protein is CASSYQGANEKLFF.

The CDR3 loop is CAWSVPGRGLYEQYF. The CDR3 DNA reads as TGTGCCTGGAGTGTCCCGGGTAGGGGGCTCTACGAGCAGTACTTC. J is TRBJ2-7 and V is TRBV30, with 7 bases aligning to TRBD1. Germline V gene sequence: CDR1 GTSNPN, CDR2 SVGIG (reference sequence). The V segment lost 0 bases and the J segment 3 bases; nucleotides outside the gene matches: 8. The CDR3 consists of 15 residues. Variable domain in full (rest from reference TRBV30 and TRBJ2-7): SQTIHQWPATLVQPVGSPLSLECTVEGTSNPNLYWYRQAAGRGLQLLFYSVGIGQISSEVPQNLSASRPQDRQFILSSKKLLLSDSGFYLCAWSVPGRGLYEQYFGPGTRLTVT.

The rearrangement uses TRBV11-3 and TRBJ2-3; D is unresolved. Germline V gene data show CDR1 as SGHNT and CDR2 as YENEEA. The CDR3 totals 14 residues. The V end lost 5 bases, the J end lost 6 bases, and 15 bases lay between the germline ends. As DNA, the CDR3 is TGTGCCAGCAGCCTCGACGGTCTCTTTGATACGCAGTATTTT. Its translation: CASSLDGLFDTQYF.

This clone was counted once. The chain employs TRBV4-2 and TRBJ1-1, with TRBD1 matching 7 bases. The germline CDR1 and CDR2 sequences are LGHNA and YNFKEQ. This CDR3 contains 13 residues. V lost 4 bases and J lost 6; bases outside the gene matches: 5. The CDR3 reads CASSLQTGAEAFF. CDR3 sequence (DNA): TGTGCCAGCAGCCTACAAACAGGGGCTGAAGCTTTCTTT.